The 28 T cell receptor beta chains reported below all come from one sample, sequenced in a study of blood T cell repertoires in COVID-19. Some clones are missing from TCRdb's copy, which holds only in-frame ones; the method was immunoSEQ multiplex PCR. Of 150,000 to 200,000 clones in the sample, about 88% are singletons; the top ten hold around 6.5%. The specimen sequenced was peripheral blood. These receptors all stem from an elderly woman in a cohort sampled during active or convalescent COVID-19.

The V and J genes are TRBV5-1 and TRBJ1-1, with 7 bases identical to TRBD1. The V gene's germline CDR1 is SGHRS and CDR2 YFSETQ. J gave up 5 bases and V 0 bases, and 7 bases lay outside the gene matches. This CDR3 spans 15 amino acids. Here the CDR3 DNA reads TGCGCCAGCAGCTTGGACAGGGGCACGGGGACTGAAGCTTTCTTT. Translated: CASSLDRGTGTEAFF.

The chain links TRBV30 to TRBJ1-6; TRBD1 matches at 8 bases. Germline lookup yields CDR1 GTSNPN and CDR2 SVGIG (reference sequence). After removal of 4 bases from V and 0 bases from J, the junction contained 11 bases not matched to a gene. This CDR3 comprises 18 residues. In DNA, the CDR3 is TGTGCCTGGAACCACAGGGGGGCACTTAGCTCCTATAATTCACCCCTCCACTTT. This sequence encodes CAWNHRGALSSYNSPLHF.

This chain uses TRBV19 with TRBJ2-1; 10 nucleotides agree with TRBD2. The CDR3 consists of 15 residues. The trim removed 2 bases at V and 2 bases at J, leaving 0 bases unmatched. Germline V gene lookup returns CDR1 LNHDA and CDR2 SQIVND (reference sequence). CDR3 DNA: TGTGCCAGTAGTATAACTAGCGGGGCCTACAATGAGCAGTTCTTC. It encodes CASSITSGAYNEQFF.

This chain uses TRBV7-2 with TRBJ2-3; the match to TRBD2 covers 7 bases. The CDR3 is made up of 16 amino acids. Trimming cost V 5 bases and J 14 bases; bases outside gene matches: 22. Germline assignment: CDR1 SGHTA and CDR2 FQGNSA. Here the CDR3 reads CASSQALGRRGSFPYF. The CDR3 DNA reads as TGTGCCAGCAGCCAAGCCCTCGGGAGGCGGGGCTCCTTCCCGTATTTT.

The chain carries TRBV5-1 and TRBJ2-1; 7 nucleotides line up with TRBD2. From germline, CDR1 is SGHRS and CDR2 YFSETQ. This CDR3 comprises 17 residues. J lost 3 bases, V lost 0 bases, and 9 bases had no gene match. The chain's CDR3 is CASSLGLAAQYYNEQFF. The CDR3 DNA reads TGCGCCAGCAGCTTGGGGCTAGCGGCTCAATACTACAATGAGCAGTTCTTC.

The chain is built from TRBV27 and TRBJ2-7, with D uncertain. Germline CDR1 reads MNHEY; CDR2 reads SMNVEV (reference sequence). The CDR3 spans 15 residues. V was clipped by 4 bases and J by 4 bases, with 17 bases between them. CDR3: CASSSSQVNAYEQYF. The CDR3 DNA reads TGTGCCAGCAGTTCTTCCCAGGTAAATGCGTACGAGCAGTACTTC.

The chain couples TRBV28 to TRBJ2-1, with D maybe TRBD1 (6 bases). The CDR3 spans 16 residues. Trimming removed 6 bases at V and 4 bases at J, with 19 bases between. CDR1 and CDR2 from the germline V gene are MDHEN and SYDVKM. The CDR3 loop is CASRNSDSRHYNEQFF. CDR3 DNA sequence: TGTGCCAGCAGGAACTCGGACAGTCGACATTACAATGAGCAGTTCTTC.

The chain joins TRBV20-1 to TRBJ2-7; D call uncertain. Per germline, CDR1 DFQATT and CDR2 SNEGSKA (reference sequence). Trimming removed 6 bases at V and 4 bases at J, with 10 bases between. CDR3 length equals 11 residues. The CDR3 spells CSAPVLYEQYF. The CDR3, as DNA: TGCAGTGCCCCCGTCCTGTACGAGCAGTACTTC.

This clone was observed once. The chain uses TRBV19 and TRBJ1-3; D is uncertain. V shed 5 bases and J shed 6 bases, with 14 bases lying between them. The length of the CDR3 is 14 residues. The V gene's germline CDR1 is LNHDA and CDR2 SQIVND (reference sequence). CDR3 loop: CASSEHYLENTIYF. The CDR3 DNA follows: TGTGCCAGTAGTGAGCATTATCTCGAAAACACCATATATTTT.

This clone has a single count. V gene TRBV4-1 combines with J gene TRBJ1-1; D may be TRBD1 (5 bases). The V and J ends lost 5 bases and 0 bases respectively, with 22 bases between them. Germline V gene sequence: CDR1 MGHRA, CDR2 YSYEKL. This CDR3 contains 18 residues. In nucleotides, the CDR3 is TGCGCCAGCAGCAAGGCGATACAGGATGCTTCCTTGAACACTGAAGCTTTCTTT. Translation gives CASSKAIQDASLNTEAFF.

This clone was observed a handful of times. The chain joins TRBV5-6 to TRBJ1-2; D is uncertain. Germline CDR1 is SGHDT and CDR2 is YYEEEE. V shed 2 bases and J shed 7 bases, with 6 bases lying between them. The CDR3 has 11 residues. The CDR3 bases are TGTGCCAGCAGCTTTGGAGGTGGCTACACCTTC. It yields the protein CASSFGGGYTF.

This clone was detected once. The chain combines TRBV10-3 with TRBJ2-2, with D unclear. The CDR3 runs 16 residues. V dropped 0 bases and J dropped 5 bases, with 13 bases sitting between them. Germline V gene lookup returns CDR1 ENHRY and CDR2 SYGVKD. Here the CDR3 DNA reads TGTGCCATCAGTGAGTCGGGTAGGAGAACTACCGGGGAGCTGTTTTTT. It yields the protein CAISESGRRTTGELFF.

The CDR3 loop is CATSADRGSSYEQYV. The CDR3, as DNA: TGTGCCACCAGCGCAGACAGGGGGAGCTCCTACGAGCAGTACGTC. This rearrangement joins TRBV15 to TRBJ2-7, with 9 nucleotides matching TRBD1. V lost 5 bases, J lost 0 bases, and 5 bases stayed unmatched. Germline loops: CDR1 LNHNV, CDR2 YYDKDF (reference sequence). The CDR3 spans 15 residues.

This chain links TRBV11-2 with TRBJ1-5; TRBD1 might be the D (6 bases). The CDR3 consists of 15 residues. Trimming removed 5 bases from V and 3 bases from J, with 14 bases in between. Per the germline V gene, CDR1 is SGHAT and CDR2 is FQNNGV. CDR3 loop: CASSAEGQSNQPQHF. The CDR3 nucleotides are TGTGCCAGCAGCGCCGAAGGACAGTCCAATCAGCCCCAGCATTTT.

This sequence joins TRBV6-5 and TRBJ2-5; 8 bases match TRBD2. Per the germline V gene, CDR1 is MNHEY and CDR2 is SVGAGI. V dropped 6 bases and J dropped 5; count of bases not matched to a gene: 8. The CDR3 length is 14 residues. The DNA of the CDR3 is TGTGCCAGCAGCTCGGGGGGGCAGGGGGAGACCCAGTACTTC. Translating gives CASSSGGQGETQYF.

The rearrangement links TRBV21-1 to TRBJ1-2. TRBV21-1 constitutes a pseudogene. CDR3 size: 12 residues. CDR3 sequence reads: CASSKRAHGYTF. DNA for the CDR3: TGTGCCAGCAGCAAGAGGGCCCATGGCTACACCTTC.

V gene TRBV5-1 combines with J gene TRBJ2-2; D is uncertain. Germline V gene sequence: CDR1 SGHRS, CDR2 YFSETQ. This CDR3 comprises 14 residues. Trimming removed 6 bases at V and 0 bases at J, with 9 bases between. CDR3 in amino acids: CASTPTANTGELFF. For the CDR3, the DNA is TGCGCCAGCACCCCTACGGCGAACACCGGGGAGCTGTTTTTT.

The genes are TRBV28 and TRBJ2-1; possible D gene TRBD2, 5 bases. Germline values: CDR1 MDHEN, CDR2 SYDVKM. This CDR3 has 11 residues. Trimming left V 6 bases short and J 7 bases short, with 7 bases between. The CDR3 DNA reads TGTGCCAGCAGCCGGGGTAATGAGCAGTTCTTC. This codes for CASSRGNEQFF.

This chain connects TRBV4-1 to TRBJ1-5, with no clear D. The CDR3 has 18 amino acids. CDR1 is MGHRA and CDR2 is YSYEKL in the germline V gene. Trimming removed 4 bases at V and 0 bases at J, with 19 bases between. The CDR3 protein is CASSRQPLSPYSNQPQHF. Written as DNA, the CDR3 is TGCGCCAGCAGCCGACAACCTCTCTCCCCGTATAGCAATCAGCCCCAGCATTTT.

The chain couples TRBV27 to TRBJ2-4; no firm D call. Germline CDR1 and CDR2: MNHEY and SMNVEV (reference sequence). This CDR3 comprises 14 residues. V was shortened by 2 bases and J by 4 bases, with 9 bases between the two germline ends. CDR3 bases: TGTGCCAGCAGTTTAGGGCTGGGTAAAAACATTCAGTACTTC. This gives the protein CASSLGLGKNIQYF.

Here the CDR3 reads CASSLVGGRGVYNEQFF. CDR3 in DNA: TGTGCCAGCAGCTTGGTAGGAGGGCGGGGGGTTTACAATGAGCAGTTCTTC. The genes are TRBV13 and TRBJ2-1; 8 bases are shared with TRBD2. Germline V lookup: CDR1 PRHDT, CDR2 FYEKMQ (reference sequence). The CDR3 is made up of 17 amino acids. Trimming cost V 3 bases and J 4 bases; bases outside gene matches: 11.

This sequence joins TRBV2 and TRBJ1-1, with D unresolved. Germline CDR1 SNHLY, CDR2 FYNNEI. V lost 8 bases and J lost 0, with 10 bases in between. This CDR3 region has 13 residues. The CDR3: CASHTGVNTEAFF. In DNA, the CDR3 is TGTGCCAGCCACACGGGTGTGAACACTGAAGCTTTCTTT.

The chain employs TRBV28 and TRBJ2-5; 8 bases are shared with TRBD1. V trimming: 5 bases; J trimming: 2 bases; junction bases outside the gene matches: 7. Germline CDR1 MDHEN, CDR2 SYDVKM. The CDR3 is 15 residues long. CDR3 nucleotides: TGTGCCAGCAGTCCCTGGACAGGGAGGCAAGAGACCCAGTACTTC. This codes for CASSPWTGRQETQYF. The whole variable domain, remainder taken from reference TRBV28 and TRBJ2-5, is DVKVTQSSRYLVKRTGEKVFLECVQDMDHENMFWYRQDPGLGLRLIYFSYDVKMKEKGDIPEGYSVSREKKERFSLILESASTNQTSMYLCASSPWTGRQETQYFGPGTRLLVL.

The chain recombines TRBV14 with TRBJ2-1; tentative D call: TRBD1 (6 bases). Trimming cost V 0 bases and J 12 bases, with 15 bases left between them. The length of the CDR3 is 14 residues. Germline V gene data show CDR1 as SGHDN and CDR2 as FVKESK. CDR3 protein: CASSQDRQGLGQFF. DNA for the CDR3: TGTGCCAGCAGCCAAGATAGGCAGGGGCTAGGGCAGTTCTTC.

The CDR3 nucleotides are TGTGCCAGCAGTTATTTCCAAGGCTACACCTTC. It yields the protein CASSYFQGYTF. V and J are TRBV6-2 or TRBV6-3 and TRBJ1-2; no definite D call. This CDR3 has 11 residues. Trimming took off 3 bases at V and 8 bases at J, with 7 bases between the two ends. CDR1 is MNHEY, CDR2 SVGEGT, per germline.

The chain links TRBV5-1 to TRBJ2-3; 9 bases map to TRBD2. After removal of 4 bases from V and 1 base from J, the junction contained 4 bases not matched to a gene. In germline, CDR1 is SGHRS, CDR2 YFSETQ. CDR3 length equals 15 residues. The CDR3 loop reads CASSQGLAGTDTQYF. The DNA of the CDR3 is TGCGCCAGCAGCCAGGGACTAGCTGGCACAGATACGCAGTATTTT. The entire variable domain, with the rest obtained from reference TRBV5-1 and TRBJ2-3, is as follows: KAGVTQTPRYLIKTRGQQVTLSCSPISGHRSVSWYQQTPGQGLQFLFEYFSETQRNKGNFPGRFSGRQFSNSRSEMNVSTLELGDSALYLCASSQGLAGTDTQYFGPGTRLTVL.

This chain joins TRBV28 and TRBJ2-7; possibly TRBD2 for D (6 bases). The CDR3 covers 14 residues. Trimming cost V 2 bases and J 5 bases, with 13 bases left between them. Germline V gene data show CDR1 as MDHEN and CDR2 as SYDVKM. The CDR3 region has the DNA TGTGCCAGCAGTTTAACGGGGGTGAGGAACGAGCAGTACTTC. This translates into CASSLTGVRNEQYF.

This chain uses TRBV9 with TRBJ1-4; 8 bases align to TRBD1. The junction had 13 bases not matched to a gene; V was cut back by 7 bases and J by 8 bases. CDR3 length equals 15 residues. The germline V gene has CDR1 SGDLS and CDR2 YYNGEE. The CDR3 coding sequence is TGTGCCAGCGGCTCTACCGGGGACAGGAGGGAAAAACTGTTTTTT. This codes for CASGSTGDRREKLFF.